This TCR beta chain was found in a study of cytomegalovirus exposure and HLA in healthy donors. The CDR3 is made up of 15 amino acids. Germline V gene sequence: CDR1 MRHNA, CDR2 SNTAGT. V gave up 4 bases and J gave up 7 bases, with 16 bases separating them. Study outcomes and limitations: TCR beta sequences reportedly predicted the HLA-A and HLA-B alleles of most subjects accurately. In a later analysis, across HLA loci, associated TCR counts were highest for DRB1, lowest for HLA-C.

A single count supports this clone. Its cognate antigen is unknown. 60 Vbeta and 13 Jbeta primers were used in PCR. Using immunoSEQ multiplex PCR, the repertoire was profiled, and TCRdb retains in-frame clones only, with some absent. The table shows 150,000 or so clones, with roughly 80% occurring only once. Sequenced sample: PBMCs. The origin of this receptor is a male donor in good health and CMV-seropositive. This chain connects TRBV6-4 to TRBJ2-2; D perhaps matches TRBD2 (6 bases). The CDR3 loop is CASSVRVGSGGELFF. For the CDR3, the DNA is TGTGCCAGCAGTGTTCGGGTCGGGAGTGGCGGGGAGCTGTTTTTT.